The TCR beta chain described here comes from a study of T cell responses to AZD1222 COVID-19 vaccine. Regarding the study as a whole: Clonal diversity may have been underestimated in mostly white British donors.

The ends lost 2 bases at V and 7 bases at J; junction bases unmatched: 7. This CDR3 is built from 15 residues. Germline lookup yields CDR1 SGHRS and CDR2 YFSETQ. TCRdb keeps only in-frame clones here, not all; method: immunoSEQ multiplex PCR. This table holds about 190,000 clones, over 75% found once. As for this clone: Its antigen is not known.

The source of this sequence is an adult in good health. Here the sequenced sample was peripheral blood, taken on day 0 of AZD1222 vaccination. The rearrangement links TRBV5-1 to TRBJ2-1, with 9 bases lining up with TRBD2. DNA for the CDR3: TGCGCCAGCAGCTTAAGACTAGCGGACATGAATGAGCAGTTCTTC. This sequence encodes CASSLRLADMNEQFF.